This TCR beta chain comes out of a study of cytomegalovirus exposure and HLA in healthy donors. General study points: HLA alleles showed associations with 16,951 TCR beta sequences in a later analysis, at a 0.05 false discovery rate.

Primers for the PCR totalled 60 Vbeta and 13 Jbeta. TCRdb's table, derived via immunoSEQ multiplex PCR, lists solely in-frame clones and lacks some. This sample has 150,000 to 200,000 clones; around 68% occur once, and the top ten carry about 3%. As regards this clone: The target antigen is unknown.

Trimming removed 1 base from V and 8 bases from J; junction bases left unmatched: 6. Germline V gene lookup returns CDR1 MDHEN and CDR2 SYDVKM. This CDR3 has 15 amino acids. This chain connects TRBV28 to TRBJ1-4, with 8 bases lining up with TRBD1. The origin of this receptor is a woman aged 40 to 50 in good health and CMV-seropositive. Material for sequencing was PBMCs. CDR3 DNA: TGTGCCAGCAGTTTATCTGGGACAGGCGGCGAAAAACTGTTTTTT. Protein product: CASSLSGTGGEKLFF. The whole variable domain, filled in from reference TRBV28 and TRBJ1-4, reads DVKVTQSSRYLVKRTGEKVFLECVQDMDHENMFWYRQDPGLGLRLIYFSYDVKMKEKGDIPEGYSVSREKKERFSLILESASTNQTSMYLCASSLSGTGGEKLFFGSGTQLSVL.